This TCR beta chain comes out of a study of blood T cell repertoires in COVID-19 (dated by TCRdb to 2020 to 2022). General notes on the study: Samples from collaborators originated in the United States, Italy and Spain and spanned both the acute and convalescent phases of COVID-19. The material from the prospective study consisted of cDNA or gDNA derived from T cells, B-cell-depleted T cells, or PBMCs. Subjects who had been exposed to COVID-19, were actively infected with it, or had recovered from it provided the deeply sampled blood TCRbeta repertoires that made up the dataset. The repertoires were made available in a free public database intended to serve as a resource for research on the immune response to SARS-CoV-2. The samples were drawn from two sources: the first 160 participants of the ongoing ImmuneRACE study, and 1,254 subjects contributed by 6 global collaborators. A de-identified subject ID, COVID-19 status, age in years and sex were almost always included in the sample metadata. HLA class I and class II types, where available, came from metadata supplied by the sample provider rather than from assay-based typing. General conclusions and limits of the study: The quantity of clinical and demographic metadata differed by source and by participant and was supplied without curation.

Trimming at the junction amounts to 5 bases on V and 3 bases on J, and the germline ends lie 8 bases apart. The CDR3 contains 12 residues, cysteine and phenylalanine counted. Only the CDR3 part of the read is kept: 36 bases, read in frame from the first base. The germline V gene encodes CDR1 MNHEY and CDR2 SVGAGI. Note on this clone: Its antigen is currently not known. Base qualities were left out, and no much larger clone turns up one base away.

The collaborating institutions used their own protocols to collect whole blood in K2EDTA tubes. Collaborator samples were shipped for TCRbeta analysis as frozen whole blood, isolated PBMCs, or DNA extracted from either sample type. TCRbeta CDR3 regions were amplified from genomic DNA using the immunoSEQ Assay, a bias-controlled multiplex PCR. As for the authors' bioinformatics: Within the assay, amplification of reference gene primers was used to estimate how many nucleated cells each sample contained. To quantify the absolute abundance of each unique TCRbeta CDR3 rearrangement, sequence reads were collapsed and filtered. For each sample, productive Simpson clonality was calculated as the square root of Simpson's diversity index across productive rearrangements. TCRdb provides this immuneACCESS table in a form limited to in-frame rearrangements. Some clones are lacking; in checked studies, under half of them reflect an unresolved V gene, and why the rest are absent is not known. V, J and clone size reflect that table, while D and trimming were determined from the DNA. The sample table contains fewer than 25,000 clones; only one count was recorded for roughly 90% of them. Together, the top ten hold roughly 10% of the sample.

Sequencing was performed on peripheral blood. The chain is assembled from TRBV6-5 and TRBJ2-7; TRBD2 is a weak D gene call, 5 bases matching. The receptor was isolated from a human donor in a cohort sampled during active COVID-19. The donor label of this sample is uncertain. At the DNA level, the sequence is TGTGCCAGCAGTCGCACTAGCTACGAGCAGTACTTC. Translation gives CASSRTSYEQYF.